The following is a T cell receptor (beta chain) sequence with its context. CDR3 size: 16 residues. Deletions cut 0 bases from V and 4 bases from J, with 12 bases between. From germline, CDR1 is SNHLY and CDR2 FYNNEI. Authors' analysis steps: Amplification of reference gene primers provided the estimated nucleated cell counts. Generated by immunoSEQ multiplex PCR, the TCRdb table keeps only in-frame clones and is missing some. V, J and clone size are those of that table, while D and trimming were read from the DNA. The profile shows about 93,000 clones, under 90% of them singletons. These data are taken from a study of blood T cell repertoires in COVID-19.

The TCR originated in a human donor with active COVID-19. The donor label of this sample is uncertain. This rearrangement joins TRBV2 to TRBJ2-2; TRBD1 is a possible D gene (6 bases). Sequenced input: peripheral blood. The CDR3 protein is CASSEASGVGTGELFF. In DNA form, the CDR3 reads TGTGCCAGCAGTGAAGCATCAGGGGTCGGCACCGGGGAGCTGTTTTTT.